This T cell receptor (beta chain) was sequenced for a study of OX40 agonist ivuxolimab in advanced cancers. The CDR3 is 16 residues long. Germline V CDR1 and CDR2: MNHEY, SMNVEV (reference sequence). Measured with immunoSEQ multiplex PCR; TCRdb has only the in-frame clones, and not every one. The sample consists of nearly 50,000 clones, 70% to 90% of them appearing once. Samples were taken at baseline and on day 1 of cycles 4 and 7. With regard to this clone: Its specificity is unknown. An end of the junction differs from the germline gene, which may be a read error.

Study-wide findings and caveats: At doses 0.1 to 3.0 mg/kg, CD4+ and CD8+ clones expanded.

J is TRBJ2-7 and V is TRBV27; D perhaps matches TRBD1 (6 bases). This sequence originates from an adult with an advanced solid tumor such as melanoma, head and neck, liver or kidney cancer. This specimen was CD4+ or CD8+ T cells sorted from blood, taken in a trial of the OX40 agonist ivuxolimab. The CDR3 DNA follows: TGTGCCAGCAGTCCCTACAGGGCCGAAACCTCCAACGAGCAGTACTTC. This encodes CASSPYRAETSNEQYF.